Listed here are 6 T cell receptor beta chains from one sample, sequenced in a study of cytomegalovirus exposure and HLA in healthy donors. PCR was performed using 60 Vbeta and 13 Jbeta primers. Produced via immunoSEQ multiplex PCR; TCRdb's table is partial and in-frame only. The table records about 120,000 clones, approximately 81% of them present only once. Sequencing was done on a sample of PBMCs. These TCRs come from a young man in good health and CMV-seronegative.

There are a few counts of this clone. This sequence joins TRBV7-3 and TRBJ2-1; 15 bases are a match to TRBD2. After removal of 5 bases from V and 10 bases from J, the junction contained 6 bases not matched to a gene. Germline V gene data show CDR1 as SGHTA and CDR2 as FQGTGA. The length of the CDR3 is 15 residues. For the CDR3, the DNA is TGTGCCAGCAGCCGTGGGACTAGCGGGAGGACCGAGCAGTTCTTC. It is translated as CASSRGTSGRTEQFF.

The chain joins TRBV7-2 to TRBJ2-1; maybe TRBD2 (6 bases). V was trimmed by 5 bases and J by 3 bases, leaving 20 bases between them. The CDR3 has 17 residues. Germline CDR1 reads SGHTA; CDR2 reads FQGNSA. The CDR3 DNA reads as TGTGCCAGCAGCCCGGCCTTTAGCGGAAGGAGCTACAATGAGCAGTTCTTC. Its translation is CASSPAFSGRSYNEQFF.

This chain uses TRBV7-9 with TRBJ1-2; D perhaps matches TRBD1 (6 bases). CDR3 size: 14 residues. Germline lookup yields CDR1 SEHNR and CDR2 FQNEAQ (reference sequence). Trimming left V 0 bases short and J 6 bases short, with 11 bases between. The CDR3 loop is CASSLAGGPNGYTF. The CDR3, as DNA: TGTGCCAGCAGCTTAGCCGGGGGGCCTAATGGCTACACCTTC.

This chain uses TRBV7-3 with TRBJ2-1; TRBD1 agrees at 7 bases. The trim removed 5 bases at V and 8 bases at J, leaving 3 bases unmatched. The CDR3 is made up of 12 amino acids. The germline CDR1 and CDR2 sequences are SGHTA and FQGTGA. CDR3 residues: CASSPGTDEQFF. The DNA for the CDR3 is TGTGCCAGCAGCCCCGGGACAGATGAGCAGTTCTTC. Full variable domain (outside the CDR3, taken from reference TRBV7-3 and TRBJ2-1): GAGVSQTPSNKVTEKGKYVELRCDPISGHTALYWYRQSLGQGPEFLIYFQGTGAADDSGLPNDRFFAVRPEGSVSTLKIQRTERGDSAVYLCASSPGTDEQFFGPGTRLTVL.

This clone was recorded a few times. The chain combines TRBV28 with TRBJ1-6, with 7 positions matching TRBD1. V was pared by 5 bases and J by 7 bases, with 8 bases of the junction left unmatched. This CDR3 spans 15 amino acids. CDR1 and CDR2 from the germline V gene are MDHEN and SYDVKM. The CDR3 spells CASSPPTGLNSPLHF. Here the CDR3 DNA reads TGTGCCAGCAGTCCCCCGACAGGGCTGAATTCACCCCTCCACTTT.

The chain is built from TRBV6-6 and TRBJ1-4; TRBD1 agrees at 7 bases. V gave up 8 bases and J gave up 3 bases; unmatched junction bases: 6. From germline, CDR1 is MNHNY and CDR2 SVGAGI (reference sequence). The CDR3 consists of 14 residues. This CDR3 is CASANRGSNEKLFF. The CDR3 coding sequence is TGTGCCAGCGCGAACAGGGGATCTAATGAAAAACTGTTTTTT.